This entry features one TCR beta chain sequence. The data originate from a study of T cells after yellow fever vaccination. They built TCR cDNA with 5'RACE template switching, a step that put in a universal primer site and UMIs. A single record per CDR3 protein comes from TCRdb applying MiXCR to the 5' RACE reads. The sample includes approximately 110,000 distinct CDR3 sequences, more than 6% of them seen just once. The source material was CD4+ T cells sorted from PBMCs, sampled around 10 days after the first yellow fever vaccination. The clonotype originates from a man between 18 and 29 years old who received the YFV17D yellow fever vaccine.

The CDR3, as DNA: TGCAGTGCCACTAGGGCAGGGGGCTACGAGCAGTACTTC. It specifies CSATRAGGYEQYF. This chain connects TRBV20-1 to TRBJ2-7; 7 bases match TRBD1. The CDR3 consists of 13 residues. In germline, CDR1 is DFQATT, CDR2 SNEGSKA (reference sequence). Trimming took 6 bases from V and 3 from J; bases not matched to a gene: 8.